The subject of this entry is one TCR beta chain. Its antigen remains unknown. The record originates from a study of shared clonotypes between healthy human individuals. Study details: CD4 naive and CD4 memory each took three plates per donor, while CD8 naive took two and CD8 memory one. Study-level results: Non-shared clonotypes showed lower generation probabilities than clonotypes common to all four donors. Memory subsets generally showed smaller estimated richness than naive subsets did.

TCRdb's table, derived via immunoSEQ multiplex PCR, lists solely in-frame clones and lacks some. The sample contains around 640,000 clones, about 96% of which appear only once. CD45RO-negative cells were positively selected for CCR7, leaving out terminally differentiated effector memory CD45RA+ cells. Germline V gives CDR1 SGHNT, CDR2 YYREEE (reference sequence). The CDR3 has 12 amino acids. The V gene lost 3 bases and the J gene lost 6 bases, with 10 bases spanning the gap. This TCR was sampled from a woman younger than 45 in good health. Sequenced material: naive CD8+ T cells sorted from blood. V and J are TRBV5-4 and TRBJ2-7; no clear D gene. CDR3 sequence: CASSSLVGEQYF. The CDR3 nucleotides are TGTGCCAGCAGCTCCCTTGTCGGCGAGCAGTACTTC. Looking up the rest from reference TRBV5-4 and TRBJ2-7 gives the full variable domain: ETGVTQSPTHLIKTRGQQVTLRCSSQSGHNTVSWYQQALGQGPQFIFQYYREEENGRGNFPPRFSGLQFPNYSSELNVNALELDDSALYLCASSSLVGEQYFGPGTRLTVT.